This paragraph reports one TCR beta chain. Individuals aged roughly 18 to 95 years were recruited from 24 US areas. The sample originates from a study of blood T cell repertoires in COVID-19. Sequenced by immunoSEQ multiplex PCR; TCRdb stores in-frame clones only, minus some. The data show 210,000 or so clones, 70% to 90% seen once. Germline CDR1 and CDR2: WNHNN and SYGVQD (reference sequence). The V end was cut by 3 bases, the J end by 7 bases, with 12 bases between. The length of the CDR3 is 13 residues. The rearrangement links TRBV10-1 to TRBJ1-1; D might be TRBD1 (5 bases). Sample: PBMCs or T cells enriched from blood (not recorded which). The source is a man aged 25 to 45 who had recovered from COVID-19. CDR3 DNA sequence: TGCGCCAGCAGTGACGGGGGAAGGATTGAAGCTTTCTTT. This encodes CASSDGGRIEAFF.